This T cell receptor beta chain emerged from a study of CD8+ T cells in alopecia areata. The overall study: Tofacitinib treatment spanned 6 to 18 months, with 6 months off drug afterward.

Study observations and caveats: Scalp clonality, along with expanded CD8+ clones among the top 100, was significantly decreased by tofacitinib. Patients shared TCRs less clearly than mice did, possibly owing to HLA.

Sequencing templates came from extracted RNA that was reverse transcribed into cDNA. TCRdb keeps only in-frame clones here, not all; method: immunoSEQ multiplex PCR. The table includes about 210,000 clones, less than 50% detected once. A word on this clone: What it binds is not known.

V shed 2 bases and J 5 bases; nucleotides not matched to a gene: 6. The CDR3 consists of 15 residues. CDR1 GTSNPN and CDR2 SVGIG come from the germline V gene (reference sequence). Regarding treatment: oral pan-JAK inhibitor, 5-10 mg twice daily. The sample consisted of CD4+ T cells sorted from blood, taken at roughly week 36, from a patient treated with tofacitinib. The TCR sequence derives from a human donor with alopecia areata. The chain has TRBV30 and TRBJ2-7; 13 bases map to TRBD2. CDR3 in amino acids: CAWSPPGLAGNEQYF. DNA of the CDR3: TGTGCCTGGAGTCCTCCGGGACTAGCGGGAAACGAGCAGTACTTC.